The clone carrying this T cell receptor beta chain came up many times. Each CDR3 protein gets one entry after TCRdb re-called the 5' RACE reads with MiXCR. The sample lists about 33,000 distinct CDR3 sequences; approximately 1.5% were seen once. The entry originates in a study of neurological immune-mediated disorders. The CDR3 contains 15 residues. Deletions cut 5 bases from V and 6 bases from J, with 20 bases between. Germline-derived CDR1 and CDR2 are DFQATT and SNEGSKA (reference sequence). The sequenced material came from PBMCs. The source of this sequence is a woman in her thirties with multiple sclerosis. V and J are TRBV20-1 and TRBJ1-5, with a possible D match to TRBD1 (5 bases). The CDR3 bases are TGCAGTGCTGCACCGGCGGGGGGGATAGGTCAGCCCCAGCATTTT. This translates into CSAAPAGGIGQPQHF.